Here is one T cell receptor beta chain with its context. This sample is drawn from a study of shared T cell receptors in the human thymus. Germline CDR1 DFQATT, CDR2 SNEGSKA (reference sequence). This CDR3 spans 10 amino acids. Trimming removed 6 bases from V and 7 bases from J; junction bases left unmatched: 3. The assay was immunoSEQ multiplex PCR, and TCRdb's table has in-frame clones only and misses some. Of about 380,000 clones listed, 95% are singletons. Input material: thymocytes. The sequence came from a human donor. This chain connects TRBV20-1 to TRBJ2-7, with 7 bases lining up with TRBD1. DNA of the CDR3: TGCAGTGCGGTCAGGGGGGAGCAGTACTTC. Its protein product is CSAVRGEQYF.